Each of the 2 T cell receptor beta chains below was sequenced from the same sample in a study of spatial heterogeneity in lung cancer. MiXCR, applied by TCRdb to the 5' RACE reads, yields one record per CDR3 protein. The sample lists 10,000 to 15,000 distinct CDR3 sequences, about 3.9% seen once, with more than 35% in the top ten. This sample's time point: sample taken at primary tumor resection. Tumor, nontumor lung or frozen PBMC supplied whole RNA that was sequenced unsorted. The sequenced sample was PBMCs, obtained at surgery. These receptors came from a male donor with early-stage non-small cell lung cancer.

Of note for this clonotype: Since the library was made to target alpha chains, this beta chain is a stray read and its abundance is not meaningful. The chain links TRBV2 to TRBJ2-2; D is unclear. The CDR3 covers 14 residues. The germline V gene has CDR1 SNHLY and CDR2 FYNNEI. The germline V and J ends were trimmed by 0 bases and 2 bases, with 4 bases remaining between them. CDR3 bases: TGTGCCAGCAGTGAAGCGGAAAACACCGGGGAGCTGTTTTTT. This encodes CASSEAENTGELFF.

This clonotype was counted ten times or more. This beta chain slipped into a library made for alpha chains as a stray read, so its size is not meaningful. This sequence joins TRBV14 and TRBJ2-2, with no clear D. V was pared by 3 bases and J by 0 bases, with 5 bases between. Per germline, CDR1 SGHDN and CDR2 FVKESK. The CDR3 is 14 residues long. CDR3 coding DNA: TGTGCCAGCAGCCATAACTCGAACACCGGGGAGCTGTTTTTT. This sequence encodes CASSHNSNTGELFF.